This T cell receptor beta chain stems from a study of cytomegalovirus exposure and HLA in healthy donors. With 60 Vbeta and 13 Jbeta primers, the PCR was carried out. Assay used: immunoSEQ multiplex PCR; TCRdb lists only in-frame clones, some missing. The sample holds 60,000 to 95,000 clones, nearly 80% seen once. Germline V gene data show CDR1 as SQVTM and CDR2 as ANQGSEA. The ends were cut back, 2 bases at V and 0 bases at J, with 8 bases in the middle. This CDR3 contains 14 residues. What was sequenced was PBMCs. The receptor was derived from a woman between 40 and 55 years old in good health and CMV-seropositive. The J gene is TRBJ1-3, the V gene TRBV29-1; the D gene is possibly TRBD1 (5 bases). The chain's CDR3 is CSVERGNSGNTIYF. The CDR3 DNA reads as TGCAGCGTTGAAAGGGGCAACTCTGGAAACACCATATATTTT.